This TCR beta chain was recorded in a study of glioma-infiltrating T cells (dated by TCRdb to about 2016). Turning to the overall study: Glioma tissue, non-neoplastic brain tissue and matched peripheral blood mononuclear cells were used as sources from which TCR alpha- and beta-chain repertoires were sequenced. Each tissue-infiltrating repertoire was compared with the same patient's peripheral blood repertoire to measure divergence between tissue and blood T-cell populations. The paired cohort was made up of three low-grade glioma patients, several primary glioblastoma patients and three non-glioma patients who contributed non-neoplastic brain tissue. Overall results and qualifications from the work: VJ-independent divergence between tissue and blood was lower than expected in non-neoplastic patients but higher than expected in all gliomas, particularly low-grade gliomas. Group comparisons were based on small numbers of patients: three non-neoplastic, three low-grade glioma and seven to nine glioblastoma patients. Very few CDR3 sequences were shared between tissue and blood, attributed to high CDR3 diversity and limited sampling.

There are many counts of this clonotype. Its antigen is still unknown. The input lacks base qualities; no much larger clone sits a single base away. A distance of 10 bases separates the germline ends of V and J, which lose 5 bases and 1 base respectively. Including cysteine and phenylalanine, the CDR3 has 14 amino acids. Just CDR3 DNA is preserved here, 42 bases in frame from base 1. The germline V gene sets CDR1 to SGHTA and CDR2 to FQGNSA. TCR alpha and beta CDR3 regions were amplified with the iRepertoire nested amplicon-rescue multiplex PCR (arm-PCR) platform from RNA. One-step reverse transcription and amplification used about 95-400 ng of tissue mRNA or PBMC total RNA as input. Following bead purification, Illumina adapters were added through a secondary multiplex PCR, and the libraries were then gel-purified between 200 and 400 bp. Internal 6-nucleotide barcodes were carried by the libraries and were used for demultiplexing. Sequencing of libraries was performed on an Illumina MiSeq with 2x220 or 2x250 nucleotide paired-end reads. From the authors' description of their analysis: Paired reads were merged using FLASH 1.2.11 and were aligned to the GRCh37 human genome using BWA-MEM, after which TRA and TRB reads were extracted. For V and J assignment, an IMGT-derived reference of cassette sequences and CDR3 motifs that included pseudogenes was used. Reads were translated in three frames, and productive CDR3s were defined as those with a C...FGXG motif and no stop codons. Unique combinations of V-J cassette pair and CDR3 amino acid sequence were defined as clonotypes. Filtering of reads was based on Hamming distance, with the threshold set by the sequence error rate of each sample in mapped regions. The public reads were run again by TCRdb, first through fastp at Q25 and then through MiXCR, and only productive beta chains were kept. Rows with a matching CDR3 protein are joined into one entry that keeps the most common DNA and genes. The V and J calls reflect TCRdb's pipeline rather than the authors' work. For this sample there are about 140,000 distinct CDR3 sequences; 39% appear just once. The ten largest clones add up to roughly a fifth of the sample.

The sequenced material came from glioma tissue, nonneoplastic brain tissue, or PBMCs (not recorded which). This sequence was found in a human donor with low-grade glioma or glioblastoma, undergoing nonglioma brain surgery, or in good health (not recorded which). The sequence is built from TRBV7-2 and TRBJ2-3; no D gene can be assigned with confidence. CDR3 reads: CASSVVYGTDTQYF. The sequence in DNA is TGTGCCAGCAGCGTGGTTTACGGCACAGATACGCAGTATTTT.